This T cell receptor (beta chain) derives from a study of identical twins. One entry per CDR3 protein results from TCRdb running MiXCR on the 5' RACE reads. The sample has a few hundred thousand distinct CDR3 sequences; about 8.3% are singletons. Turning to this clonotype: A read error may produce the germline difference seen at one junction end.

The germline V gene has CDR1 SGHVS and CDR2 FNYEAQ. This CDR3 is built from 16 residues. This sample was shared with a second study, whose subject was yellow fever vaccine responses in identical twins.

The clonotype was recovered from a woman between 18 and 29 years old in good health. V gene TRBV7-6 combines with J gene TRBJ2-2; TRBD2 aligns across 7 bases. Sequencing was carried out using CD8+ T cells sorted from blood. The CDR3 protein is CASSLVRGLNTGELFF. The CDR3 coding sequence is TGTGCCAGCAGTTTAGTGCGGGGGTTGAACACCGGGGAGCTGTTTTTT.